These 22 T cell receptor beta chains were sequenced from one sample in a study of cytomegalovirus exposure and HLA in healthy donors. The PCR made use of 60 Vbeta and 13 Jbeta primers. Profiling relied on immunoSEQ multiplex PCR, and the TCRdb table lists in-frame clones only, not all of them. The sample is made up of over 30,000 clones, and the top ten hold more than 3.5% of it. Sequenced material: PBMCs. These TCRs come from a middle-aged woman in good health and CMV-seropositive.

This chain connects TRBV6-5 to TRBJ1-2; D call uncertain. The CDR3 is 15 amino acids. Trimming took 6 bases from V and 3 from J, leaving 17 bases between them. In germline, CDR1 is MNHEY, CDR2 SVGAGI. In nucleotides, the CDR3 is TGTGCCAGCAGCCTCAGGCCCCGATCTTACTATGGCTACACCTTC. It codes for CASSLRPRSYYGYTF.

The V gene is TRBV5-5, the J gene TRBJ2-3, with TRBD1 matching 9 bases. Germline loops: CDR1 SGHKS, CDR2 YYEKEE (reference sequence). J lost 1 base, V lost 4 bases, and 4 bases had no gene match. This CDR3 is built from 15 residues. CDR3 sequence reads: CASSLGQGGTDTQYF. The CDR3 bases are TGTGCCAGCAGCCTGGGACAGGGCGGCACAGATACGCAGTATTTT. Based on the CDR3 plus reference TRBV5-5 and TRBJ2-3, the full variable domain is DAGVTQSPTHLIKTRGQQVTLRCSPISGHKSVSWYQQVLGQGPQFIFQYYEKEERGRGNFPDRFSARQFPNYSSELNVNALLLGDSALYLCASSLGQGGTDTQYFGPGTRLTVL.

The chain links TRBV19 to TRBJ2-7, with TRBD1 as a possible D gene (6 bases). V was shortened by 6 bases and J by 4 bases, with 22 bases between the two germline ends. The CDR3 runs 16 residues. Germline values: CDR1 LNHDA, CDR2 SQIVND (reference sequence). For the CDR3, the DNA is TGTGCCAGTAGACCCAGCGGACAGAGGGCTGAGTACGAGCAGTACTTC. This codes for CASRPSGQRAEYEQYF.

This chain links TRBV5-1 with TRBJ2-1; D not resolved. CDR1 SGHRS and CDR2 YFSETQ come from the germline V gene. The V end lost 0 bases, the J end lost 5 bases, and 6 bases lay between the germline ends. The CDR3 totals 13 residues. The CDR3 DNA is TGCGCCAGCAGCTTGGGACATAACAATGAGCAGTTCTTC. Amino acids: CASSLGHNNEQFF.

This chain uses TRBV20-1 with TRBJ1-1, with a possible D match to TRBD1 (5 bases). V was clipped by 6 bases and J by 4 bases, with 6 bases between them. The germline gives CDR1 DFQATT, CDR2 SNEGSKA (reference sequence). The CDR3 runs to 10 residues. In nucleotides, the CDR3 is TGCAGTGCAAGGGGCACTGAAGCTTTCTTT. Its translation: CSARGTEAFF.

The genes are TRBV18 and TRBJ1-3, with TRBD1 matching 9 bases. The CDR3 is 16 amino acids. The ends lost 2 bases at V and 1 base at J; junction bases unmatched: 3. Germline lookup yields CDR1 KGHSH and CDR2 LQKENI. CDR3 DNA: TGTGCCAGCTCACCAGGGACAGGGAGATCTGGAAACACCATATATTTT. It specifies CASSPGTGRSGNTIYF.

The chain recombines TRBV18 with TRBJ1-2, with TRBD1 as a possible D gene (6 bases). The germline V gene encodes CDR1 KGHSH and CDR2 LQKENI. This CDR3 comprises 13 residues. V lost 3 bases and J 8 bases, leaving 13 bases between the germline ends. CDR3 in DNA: TGTGCCAGCTCACCCGGAGCAGGGGAGGGCTACACCTTC. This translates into CASSPGAGEGYTF.

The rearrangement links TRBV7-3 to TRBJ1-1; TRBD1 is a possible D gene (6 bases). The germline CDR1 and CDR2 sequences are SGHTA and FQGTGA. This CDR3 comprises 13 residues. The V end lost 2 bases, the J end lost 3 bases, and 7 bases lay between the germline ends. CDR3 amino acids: CASSLDRYTEAFF. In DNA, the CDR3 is TGTGCCAGCAGCTTAGACAGGTACACTGAAGCTTTCTTT.

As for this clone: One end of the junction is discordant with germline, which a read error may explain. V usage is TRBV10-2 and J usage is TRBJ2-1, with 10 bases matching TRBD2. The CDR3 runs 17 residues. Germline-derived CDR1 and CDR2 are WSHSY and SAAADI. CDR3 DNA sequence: TGCGCCAGCAGTGATGCGGCTAGCGGGAGCTCCGACAATGAGCAGTTCTTC. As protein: CASSDAASGSSDNEQFF.

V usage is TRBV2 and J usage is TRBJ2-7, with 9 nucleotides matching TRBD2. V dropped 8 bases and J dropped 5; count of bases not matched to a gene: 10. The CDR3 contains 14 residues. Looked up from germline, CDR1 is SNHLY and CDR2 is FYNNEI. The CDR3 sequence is CASGYSGSGNEQYF. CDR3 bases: TGTGCCAGCGGGTATAGCGGGAGTGGGAACGAGCAGTACTTC. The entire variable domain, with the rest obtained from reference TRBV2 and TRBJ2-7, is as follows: EPEVTQTPSHQVTQMGQEVILRCVPISNHLYFYWYRQILGQKVEFLVSFYNNEISEKSEIFDDQFSVERPDGSNFTLKIRSTKLEDSAMYFCASGYSGSGNEQYFGPGTRLTVT.

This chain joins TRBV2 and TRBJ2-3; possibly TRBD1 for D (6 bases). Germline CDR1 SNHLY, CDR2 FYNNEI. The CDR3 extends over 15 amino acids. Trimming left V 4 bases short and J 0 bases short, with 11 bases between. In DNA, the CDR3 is TGTGCCAGCAGTGTAGGACAGTCTAGCACAGATACGCAGTATTTT. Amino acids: CASSVGQSSTDTQYF.

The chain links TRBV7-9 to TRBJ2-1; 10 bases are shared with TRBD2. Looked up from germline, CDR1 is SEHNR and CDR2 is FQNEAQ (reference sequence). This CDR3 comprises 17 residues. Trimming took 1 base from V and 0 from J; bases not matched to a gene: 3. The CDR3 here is CASSLGPSGSSYNEQFF. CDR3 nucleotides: TGTGCCAGCAGCTTAGGGCCTAGCGGGAGCTCCTACAATGAGCAGTTCTTC.

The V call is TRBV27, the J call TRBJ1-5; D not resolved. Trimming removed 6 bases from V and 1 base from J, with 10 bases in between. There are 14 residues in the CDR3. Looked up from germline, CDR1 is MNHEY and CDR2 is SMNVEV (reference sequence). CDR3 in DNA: TGTGCCAGCAGGCCGGGTTGGAGCAATCAGCCCCAGCATTTT. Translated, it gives CASRPGWSNQPQHF.

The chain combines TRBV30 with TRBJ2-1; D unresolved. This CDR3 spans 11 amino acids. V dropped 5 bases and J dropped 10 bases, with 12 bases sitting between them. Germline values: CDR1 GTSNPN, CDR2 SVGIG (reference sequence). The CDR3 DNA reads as TGTGCCTGGTCAATGCCCGGGGAGCAGTTCTTC. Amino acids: CAWSMPGEQFF.

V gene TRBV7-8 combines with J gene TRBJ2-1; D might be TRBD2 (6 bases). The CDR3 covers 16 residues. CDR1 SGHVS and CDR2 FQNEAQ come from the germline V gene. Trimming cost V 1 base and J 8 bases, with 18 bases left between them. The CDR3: CASSLVAARGVDEQFF. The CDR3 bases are TGTGCCAGCAGCTTAGTAGCGGCTAGAGGTGTAGATGAGCAGTTCTTC.

CDR3 loop: CASSFGDGDFYEQYF. The CDR3 DNA is TGTGCCAGCAGCTTCGGTGACGGAGATTTTTACGAGCAGTACTTC. This chain connects TRBV5-6 to TRBJ2-7, with unresolved D. Germline V lookup: CDR1 SGHDT, CDR2 YYEEEE. The CDR3 runs 15 residues. V was cut by 2 bases and J by 4 bases, with 16 bases left in between.

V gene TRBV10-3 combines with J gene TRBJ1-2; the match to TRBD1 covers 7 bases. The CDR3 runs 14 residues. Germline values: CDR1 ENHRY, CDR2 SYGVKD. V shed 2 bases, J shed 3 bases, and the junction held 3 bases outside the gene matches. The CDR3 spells CAISEDRDHYGYTF. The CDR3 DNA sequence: TGTGCCATCAGTGAGGACAGGGATCACTATGGCTACACCTTC.

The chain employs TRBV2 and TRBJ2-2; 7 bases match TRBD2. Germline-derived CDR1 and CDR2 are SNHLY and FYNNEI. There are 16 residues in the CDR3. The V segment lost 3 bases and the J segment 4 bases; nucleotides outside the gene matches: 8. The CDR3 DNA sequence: TGTGCCAGCAGTGAGGATTGGGGAGGGGCCACCGGGGAGCTGTTTTTT. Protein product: CASSEDWGGATGELFF.

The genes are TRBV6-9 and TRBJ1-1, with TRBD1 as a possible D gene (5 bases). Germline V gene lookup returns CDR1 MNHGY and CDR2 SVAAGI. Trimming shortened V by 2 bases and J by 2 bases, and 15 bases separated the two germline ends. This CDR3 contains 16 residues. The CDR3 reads CASSYQSEGTNTEAFF. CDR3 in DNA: TGTGCCAGCAGTTATCAGTCCGAAGGGACTAACACTGAAGCTTTCTTT.

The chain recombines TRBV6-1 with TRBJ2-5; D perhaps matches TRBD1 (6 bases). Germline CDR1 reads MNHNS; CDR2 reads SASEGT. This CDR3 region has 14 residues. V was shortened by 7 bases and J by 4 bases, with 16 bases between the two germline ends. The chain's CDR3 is CASTRTAIVETQYF. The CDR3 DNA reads TGTGCCAGCACCAGGACAGCCATCGTAGAGACCCAGTACTTC.

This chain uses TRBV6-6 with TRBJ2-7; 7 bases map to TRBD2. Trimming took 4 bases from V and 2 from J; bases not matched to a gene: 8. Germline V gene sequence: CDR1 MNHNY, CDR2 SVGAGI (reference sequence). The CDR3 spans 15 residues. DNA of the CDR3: TGTGCCAGCAGTTTTGGGGGGGAGACTGCCTACGAGCAGTACTTC. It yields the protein CASSFGGETAYEQYF.

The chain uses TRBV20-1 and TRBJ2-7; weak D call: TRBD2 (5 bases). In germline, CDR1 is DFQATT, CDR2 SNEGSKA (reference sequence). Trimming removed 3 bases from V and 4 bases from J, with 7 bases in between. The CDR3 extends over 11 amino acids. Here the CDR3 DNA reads TGCAGTGCTAGGGGCGGGTACGAGCAGTACTTC. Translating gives CSARGGYEQYF.